This TCR beta chain was observed in a study of blood T cell repertoires in COVID-19. Sequencing used immunoSEQ multiplex PCR; TCRdb keeps in-frame clones, though not all of them. Counted here are 210,000 or so clones, about 86% occurring once; the ten biggest clones make up around 8.9%. The germline gives CDR1 SGHNT, CDR2 YENEEA. After removal of 5 bases from V and 2 bases from J, the junction contained 6 bases not matched to a gene. The CDR3 extends over 17 amino acids. Sequencing used PBMCs or T cells enriched from blood (not recorded which). The chain has TRBV11-3 and TRBJ1-4; 12 bases align to TRBD1. The clonotype originates from a woman between 50 and 59 years old with acute COVID-19. CDR3 residues: CASSVRDRGPTNEKLFF. The CDR3 nucleotides read TGTGCCAGCAGCGTACGGGACAGGGGGCCTACTAATGAAAAACTGTTTTTT.